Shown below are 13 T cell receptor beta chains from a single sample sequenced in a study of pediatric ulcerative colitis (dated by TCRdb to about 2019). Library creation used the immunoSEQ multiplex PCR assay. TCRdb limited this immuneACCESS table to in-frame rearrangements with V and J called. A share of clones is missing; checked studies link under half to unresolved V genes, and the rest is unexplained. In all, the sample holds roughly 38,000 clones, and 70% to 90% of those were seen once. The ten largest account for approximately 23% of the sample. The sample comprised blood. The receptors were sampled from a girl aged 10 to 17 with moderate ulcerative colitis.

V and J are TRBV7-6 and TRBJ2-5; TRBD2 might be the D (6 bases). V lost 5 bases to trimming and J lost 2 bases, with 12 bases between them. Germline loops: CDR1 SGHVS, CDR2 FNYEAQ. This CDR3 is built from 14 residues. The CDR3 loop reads CASSRGWGQETQYF. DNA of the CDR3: TGTGCCAGCAGCCGGGGGTGGGGTCAAGAGACCCAGTACTTC. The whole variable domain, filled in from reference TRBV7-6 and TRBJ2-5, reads GAGVSQSPRYKVTKRGQDVALRCDPISGHVSLYWYRQALGQGPEFLTYFNYEAQQDKSGLPNDRFSAERPEGSISTLTIQRTEQRDSAMYRCASSRGWGQETQYFGPGTRLLVL.

The CDR3 here is CASSPPGGRGTDTQYF. In nucleotides, the CDR3 is TGTGCCAGCAGCCCCCCAGGGGGTCGGGGCACAGATACGCAGTATTTT. The rearrangement joins TRBV5-6 to TRBJ2-3, with TRBD1 identical over 7 bases. The CDR3 has 16 amino acids. The V and J ends lost 4 bases and 1 base, in that order; junction bases with no gene match: 9. CDR1 and CDR2 from the germline V gene are SGHDT and YYEEEE. Full variable domain (outside the CDR3, taken from reference TRBV5-6 and TRBJ2-3): DAGVTQSPTHLIKTRGQQVTLRCSPKSGHDTVSWYQQALGQGPQFIFQYYEEEERQRGNFPDRFSGHQFPNYSSELNVNALLLGDSALYLCASSPPGGRGTDTQYFGPGTRLTVL.

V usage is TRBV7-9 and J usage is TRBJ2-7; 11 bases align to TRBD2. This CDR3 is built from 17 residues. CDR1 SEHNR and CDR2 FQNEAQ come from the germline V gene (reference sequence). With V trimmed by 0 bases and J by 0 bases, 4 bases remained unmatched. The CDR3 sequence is CASSLAPGTSGSYEQYF. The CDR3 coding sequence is TGTGCCAGCAGCTTAGCGCCCGGGACTAGCGGCTCCTACGAGCAGTACTTC.

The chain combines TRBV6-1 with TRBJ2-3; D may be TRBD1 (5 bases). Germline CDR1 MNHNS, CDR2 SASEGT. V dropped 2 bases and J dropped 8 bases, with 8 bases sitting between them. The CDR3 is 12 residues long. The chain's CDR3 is CASSEQGFTQYF. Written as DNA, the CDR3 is TGTGCCAGCAGTGAACAGGGTTTTACGCAGTATTTT.

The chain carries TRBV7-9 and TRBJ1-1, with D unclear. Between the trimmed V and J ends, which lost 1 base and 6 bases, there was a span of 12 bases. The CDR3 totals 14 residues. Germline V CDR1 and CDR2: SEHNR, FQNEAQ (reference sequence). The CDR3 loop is CASSLEMTKPEAFF. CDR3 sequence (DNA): TGTGCCAGCAGCTTAGAAATGACCAAGCCTGAAGCTTTCTTT.

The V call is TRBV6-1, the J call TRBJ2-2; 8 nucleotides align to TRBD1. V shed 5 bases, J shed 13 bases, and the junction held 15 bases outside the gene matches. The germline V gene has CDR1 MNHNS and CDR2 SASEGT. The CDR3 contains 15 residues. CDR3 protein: CASSPREQTGAVLFF. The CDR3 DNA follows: TGTGCCAGCAGTCCTCGCGAGCAGACAGGGGCAGTGCTGTTTTTT.

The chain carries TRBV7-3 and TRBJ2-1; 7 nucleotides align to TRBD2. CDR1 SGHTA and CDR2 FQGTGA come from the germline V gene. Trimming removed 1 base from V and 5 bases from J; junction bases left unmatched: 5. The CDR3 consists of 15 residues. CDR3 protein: CASSLSPSGNNEQFF. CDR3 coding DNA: TGTGCCAGCAGCTTAAGTCCTAGCGGAAACAATGAGCAGTTCTTC.

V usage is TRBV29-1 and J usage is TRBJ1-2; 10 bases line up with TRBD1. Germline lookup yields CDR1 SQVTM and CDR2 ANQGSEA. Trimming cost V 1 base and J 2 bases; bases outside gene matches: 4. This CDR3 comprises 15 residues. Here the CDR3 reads CSVEGQGAKNYGYTF. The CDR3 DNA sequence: TGCAGCGTTGAAGGACAGGGGGCTAAGAACTATGGCTACACCTTC.

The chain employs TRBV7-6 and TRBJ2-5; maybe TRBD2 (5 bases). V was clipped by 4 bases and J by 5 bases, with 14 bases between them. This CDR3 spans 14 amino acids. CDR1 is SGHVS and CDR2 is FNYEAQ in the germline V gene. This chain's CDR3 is CASSSLDLAETQYF. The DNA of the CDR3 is TGTGCCAGCAGCTCCTTAGACTTAGCGGAGACCCAGTACTTC.

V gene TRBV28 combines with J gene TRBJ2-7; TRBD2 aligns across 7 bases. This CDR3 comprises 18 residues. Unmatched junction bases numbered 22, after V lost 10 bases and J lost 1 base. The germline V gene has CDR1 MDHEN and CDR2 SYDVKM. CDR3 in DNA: TGTGCCATCCCAGTTTATATGGCTAGCGGCCTCGCATCCTACGAGCAGTACTTC. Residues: CAIPVYMASGLASYEQYF.

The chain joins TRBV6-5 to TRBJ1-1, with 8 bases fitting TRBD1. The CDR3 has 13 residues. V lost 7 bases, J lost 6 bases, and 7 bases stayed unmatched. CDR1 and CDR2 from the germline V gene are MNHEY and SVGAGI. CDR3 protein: CASTGQGFPEAFF. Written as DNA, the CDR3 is TGTGCCAGCACAGGACAGGGATTTCCTGAAGCTTTCTTT.

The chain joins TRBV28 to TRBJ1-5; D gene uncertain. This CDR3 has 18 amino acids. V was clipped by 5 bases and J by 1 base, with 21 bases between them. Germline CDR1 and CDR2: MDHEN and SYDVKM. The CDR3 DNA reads TGTGCCAGCAGTGGACCCGCGCTAAGGTCCGGCAGCAATCAGCCCCAGCATTTT. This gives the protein CASSGPALRSGSNQPQHF.

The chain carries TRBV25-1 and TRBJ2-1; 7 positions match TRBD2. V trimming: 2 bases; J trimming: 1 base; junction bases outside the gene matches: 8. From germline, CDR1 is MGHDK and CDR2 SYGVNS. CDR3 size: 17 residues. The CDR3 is CASSEGGETYSYNEQFF. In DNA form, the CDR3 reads TGTGCCAGCAGTGAAGGGGGGGAGACTTATTCCTACAATGAGCAGTTCTTC.